The rows below give T cell receptor beta chains drawn from one sample of a study of cytomegalovirus exposure and HLA in healthy donors. Sequencing was performed with immunoSEQ multiplex PCR; in TCRdb, only in-frame clones are kept and a portion is missing. Of 120,000 or so clones listed, 70% to 85% are singletons. The specimen sequenced was PBMCs. The receptors shown here come from a human donor in good health. CDR3s include the opening cysteine and the closing phenylalanine or tryptophan. The order of the fields is D gene, clone size, V gene, J gene, CDR3 DNA, CDR3 protein. A D gene is named only where the DNA matches it firmly. Clone size is stated in some rows and not others, as once, few, many or a class when expanded.

d_gene: TRBD1
abundance: NA
v_gene: TRBV28
j_gene: TRBJ2-7
CDR3nt: TGTGCCAGCAGTTTACCCGGGACAGGGGGATCCTACGAGCAGTACTTC
CDR3aa: CASSLPGTGGSYEQYF

d_gene: TRBD1
abundance: NA
v_gene: TRBV19
j_gene: TRBJ2-2
CDR3nt: TGTGCCAGTAGTACCGGACAGGGATCCCCCGGGGAGCTGTTTTTT
CDR3aa: CASSTGQGSPGELFF

d_gene: TRBD1
abundance: NA
v_gene: TRBV19
j_gene: TRBJ1-5
CDR3nt: TGTGCCAGCACCCCGGGACAGGGGGCGGTTCGGAATCAGCCCCAGCATTTT
CDR3aa: CASTPGQGAVRNQPQHF

d_gene: NA
abundance: NA
v_gene: TRBV6-5
j_gene: TRBJ1-2
CDR3nt: TGTGCCAGCAGTTACTCGTCAGGACAGCATGGCTACACCTTC
CDR3aa: CASSYSSGQHGYTF

d_gene: TRBD1
abundance: NA
v_gene: TRBV19
j_gene: TRBJ1-6
CDR3nt: TGTGCCAGTAGTCCCGGGACAGTTAATTCACCCCTCCACTTT
CDR3aa: CASSPGTVNSPLHF

d_gene: TRBD2
abundance: NA
v_gene: TRBV5-5
j_gene: TRBJ2-7
CDR3nt: TGTGCCAGCAGCCTAGGACTAGCGGAATCCTACGAGCAGTACTTC
CDR3aa: CASSLGLAESYEQYF

d_gene: NA
abundance: NA
v_gene: TRBV28
j_gene: TRBJ1-3
CDR3nt: TGTGCCAGCAGATATGGGGGGGGAATGTCTGGAAACACCATATATTTT
CDR3aa: CASRYGGGMSGNTIYF

d_gene: NA
abundance: NA
v_gene: TRBV5-1
j_gene: TRBJ1-2
CDR3nt: TGCGCCAGCAGCCACGGGAGACCCACTAACTATGGCTACACCTTC
CDR3aa: CASSHGRPTNYGYTF

d_gene: TRBD1
abundance: NA
v_gene: TRBV18
j_gene: TRBJ2-1
CDR3nt: TGTGCCAGCTCACTCGGCGGGACAGGGACTTACAATGAGCAGTTCTTC
CDR3aa: CASSLGGTGTYNEQFF

d_gene: TRBD1
abundance: NA
v_gene: TRBV5-1
j_gene: TRBJ2-4
CDR3nt: TGCGCCAGCAGCTTGGATCCAGGGGGCTTACGGAACATTCAGTACTTC
CDR3aa: CASSLDPGGLRNIQYF

d_gene: NA
abundance: few
v_gene: TRBV29-1
j_gene: TRBJ2-3
CDR3nt: TGCAGCGTGTCCCTCCCAGCGAGACGCACAGATACGCAGTATTTT
CDR3aa: CSVSLPARRTDTQYF

d_gene: TRBD2
abundance: NA
v_gene: TRBV6-1
j_gene: TRBJ2-2
CDR3nt: TGTGCCAGCCAGTGGACTAGCGGGAACACCGGGGAGCTGTTTTTT
CDR3aa: CASQWTSGNTGELFF

d_gene: NA
abundance: few
v_gene: TRBV5-4
j_gene: TRBJ1-6
CDR3nt: TGTGCCAGCAGCTCGGGGTATTCACCCCTCCACTTT
CDR3aa: CASSSGYSPLHF

d_gene: TRBD2
abundance: NA
v_gene: TRBV28
j_gene: TRBJ2-2
CDR3nt: TGTGCCAGCAGTTGGGGGGGGAGCCCGTCAAACACCGGGGAGCTGTTTTTT
CDR3aa: CASSWGGSPSNTGELFF

d_gene: NA
abundance: NA
v_gene: TRBV28
j_gene: TRBJ2-3
CDR3nt: TGTGCCAGCAGTTCGGGAGTCAGCACAGATACGCAGTATTTT
CDR3aa: CASSSGVSTDTQYF

d_gene: TRBD1
abundance: NA
v_gene: TRBV7-9
j_gene: TRBJ1-6
CDR3nt: TGTGCCAGCAGCCCATCCCCGGGACAGGGATTCGCACCCCTCCACTTT
CDR3aa: CASSPSPGQGFAPLHF

d_gene: TRBD2
abundance: NA
v_gene: TRBV6-4
j_gene: TRBJ2-3
CDR3nt: TGTGCCAGCAGTAGGACTAGCGGGAGCACAGATACGCAGTATTTT
CDR3aa: CASSRTSGSTDTQYF

d_gene: TRBD2
abundance: NA
v_gene: TRBV28
j_gene: TRBJ2-3
CDR3nt: TGTGCCAGCAGTTTCGCGGCCGCCTCCCTCAATGGACTAGCGGGAAGCACAGATACGCAGTATTTT
CDR3aa: CASSFAAASLNGLAGSTDTQYF

d_gene: NA
abundance: NA
v_gene: TRBV6-5
j_gene: TRBJ1-1
CDR3nt: TGTGCCAGCAGTCTAGGATACTCAGGGGCCACTGAAGCTTTCTTT
CDR3aa: CASSLGYSGATEAFF

d_gene: NA
abundance: NA
v_gene: TRBV4-1
j_gene: TRBJ1-1
CDR3nt: TGCGCCAGCAGCCAGGATCTCCCAGGGGCCATCTTAAACACTGAAGCTTTCTTT
CDR3aa: CASSQDLPGAILNTEAFF

d_gene: NA
abundance: NA
v_gene: TRBV11-3
j_gene: TRBJ2-1
CDR3nt: TGTGCCAGCAGCCCCCTAATGATCTCCTACAATGAGCAGTTCTTC
CDR3aa: CASSPLMISYNEQFF

d_gene: TRBD1
abundance: few
v_gene: TRBV7-2
j_gene: TRBJ2-7
CDR3nt: TGTGCCAGCAGCTTCAGGACAGGGGAACCCTACGAGCAGTACTTC
CDR3aa: CASSFRTGEPYEQYF

d_gene: TRBD2
abundance: NA
v_gene: TRBV7-6
j_gene: TRBJ2-3
CDR3nt: TGTGCCAGCAGCGCCGGACTAGGGAGCACAGATACGCAGTATTTT
CDR3aa: CASSAGLGSTDTQYF

d_gene: NA
abundance: NA
v_gene: TRBV5-6
j_gene: TRBJ2-3
CDR3nt: TGTGCCAGCAGCGACGGGGGCACAGATACGCAGTATTTT
CDR3aa: CASSDGGTDTQYF

d_gene: TRBD2
abundance: NA
v_gene: TRBV2
j_gene: TRBJ2-1
CDR3nt: TGTGCCAGCAAGGAACGGACCGGCGCTGGACTAGCGGGAACGGATGAGCAGTTCTTC
CDR3aa: CASKERTGAGLAGTDEQFF

d_gene: NA
abundance: NA
v_gene: TRBV19
j_gene: TRBJ1-2
CDR3nt: TGTGCCAGTAACCATGGGTCGGGGATAGGTGGCTACACCTTC
CDR3aa: CASNHGSGIGGYTF

d_gene: TRBD2
abundance: NA
v_gene: TRBV5-1
j_gene: TRBJ2-3
CDR3nt: TGCGCCAGCAGTACTAGCGGGATCACAGATACGCAGTATTTT
CDR3aa: CASSTSGITDTQYF

d_gene: NA
abundance: NA
v_gene: TRBV10-2
j_gene: TRBJ2-1
CDR3nt: TGCGCCAGCAGTGTAGGCAGGGTGTATGAGCAGTTCTTC
CDR3aa: CASSVGRVYEQFF

d_gene: NA
abundance: NA
v_gene: TRBV9
j_gene: TRBJ1-2
CDR3nt: TGTGCCAGCAGCATTGACAGGCTGGGGGGCTACACCTTC
CDR3aa: CASSIDRLGGYTF

d_gene: NA
abundance: NA
v_gene: TRBV11-3
j_gene: TRBJ1-3
CDR3nt: TGTGCCAGCAGCCCGGTAGAATCTGGAAACACCATATATTTT
CDR3aa: CASSPVESGNTIYF

d_gene: TRBD2
abundance: NA
v_gene: TRBV29-1
j_gene: TRBJ2-1
CDR3nt: TGCAGCGGAGGGACTAGCGGAGCCTACAATGAGCAGTTCTTC
CDR3aa: CSGGTSGAYNEQFF

d_gene: NA
abundance: NA
v_gene: TRBV6-5
j_gene: TRBJ2-7
CDR3nt: TGTGCCAGCAGTTACGGCATTTCCTACGAGCAGTACTTC
CDR3aa: CASSYGISYEQYF

d_gene: NA
abundance: once
v_gene: TRBV27
j_gene: TRBJ1-1
CDR3nt: TGTGCCACCCGCTCGGGCCAGGGTAGCTTGAACACTGAAGCTTTCTTT
CDR3aa: CATRSGQGSLNTEAFF

d_gene: NA
abundance: once
v_gene: TRBV5-1
j_gene: TRBJ2-7
CDR3nt: TGCGCCAGCAGCTTGGGGACAGAGTACGAGCAGTACTTC
CDR3aa: CASSLGTEYEQYF

d_gene: TRBD1
abundance: NA
v_gene: TRBV18
j_gene: TRBJ1-1
CDR3nt: TGTGCCAGCTCACAGACCCAGGGGGCCACTGAAGCTTTCTTT
CDR3aa: CASSQTQGATEAFF

d_gene: NA
abundance: NA
v_gene: TRBV5-6
j_gene: TRBJ2-7
CDR3nt: TGTGCCAGCAGCTTGGGAGAAGAGAACTACGAGCAGTACTTC
CDR3aa: CASSLGEENYEQYF

d_gene: NA
abundance: once
v_gene: TRBV7-9
j_gene: TRBJ2-7
CDR3nt: TGTGCCAGCAGCTTAGGCAGGGGCGAGCAGTACTTC
CDR3aa: CASSLGRGEQYF

d_gene: NA
abundance: NA
v_gene: TRBV19
j_gene: TRBJ2-3
CDR3nt: TGTGCCAGTAGTATTCAGAGCACAGATACGCAGTATTTT
CDR3aa: CASSIQSTDTQYF

d_gene: NA
abundance: NA
v_gene: TRBV5-4
j_gene: TRBJ2-1
CDR3nt: TGTGCCAGCAGCCCATATCGGGGAGAACGCTCCTACAATGAGCAGTTCTTC
CDR3aa: CASSPYRGERSYNEQFF

d_gene: NA
abundance: NA
v_gene: TRBV28
j_gene: TRBJ1-5
CDR3nt: TGTGCCAGCAGTTTTCAGGGATCTGGCAATCAGCCCCAGCATTTT
CDR3aa: CASSFQGSGNQPQHF